This record looks at one T cell receptor (beta chain) sequence and its context. This entry is derived from a study of blood T cell repertoires in COVID-19. The germline V gene has CDR1 SQVTM and CDR2 ANQGSEA. The junction had 9 bases not matched to a gene; V was cut back by 5 bases and J by 2 bases. CDR3 length equals 17 residues. Some clones are missing from TCRdb's copy, which holds only in-frame ones; the method was immunoSEQ multiplex PCR. Of around 130,000 clones in the sample, around nine tenths were seen once. This chain links TRBV29-1 with TRBJ2-3, with 14 bases lining up with TRBD2. The sample was peripheral blood. This clonotype originated in a human donor in a cohort sampled during active COVID-19. CDR3 bases: TGCAGCGTTTCCGGGACTAGCGGGGGTGGGGACACAGATACGCAGTATTTT. Its protein is CSVSGTSGGGDTDTQYF.